The sequence of this T cell receptor (beta chain) was determined in a study of PD-1 blockade in classical Hodgkin lymphoma. This table comes from immunoSEQ multiplex PCR, and its TCRdb copy is limited to in-frame clones, with some not included. The repertoire has roughly 27,000 clones, approximately 88% of them found once; the top ten carry 0.35%. Study results and caveats: Newly diagnosed patients reportedly trailed healthy donors in baseline TCR diversity. There remain no defined causes for the repertoire differences, which possibly reflect disease activity or prior therapy.

Regarding this clone: Its specificity is unknown.

V lost 8 bases to trimming and J lost 11 bases, with 11 bases between them. The germline gives CDR1 MNHEY, CDR2 SVGAGI. The CDR3 is made up of 10 amino acids. Described time point: newly diagnosed, previously untreated cHL patient sample. Purification of CD4+ T cells from thawed PBMCs was performed via magnetic negative selection. V is TRBV6-5 and J is TRBJ2-3, with D unclear. Sequenced sample: CD4+ T cells from blood. The clonotype originates from a human donor with classical Hodgkin lymphoma. For the CDR3, the DNA is TGTGCCAGCTCCACCTGGGGGCAGTATTTT. It translates to CASSTWGQYF.